A selection of T cell receptor beta chains follows, all from one sample in a study of CD8+CD57+ T cells in acquired aplastic anemia. TCRdb redid the calling of the reads with MiXCR, one entry per CDR3 protein. The top ten hold over 7.5% of the sample, which has roughly 190,000 distinct CDR3 sequences, 48% seen once. Sequenced sample: sorted CD4+, CD8+, or CD8+CD57+ T cells (not recorded which) from PBMCs. These receptors all stem from a human donor with aplastic anemia. CDR3s include the opening cysteine and the closing phenylalanine or tryptophan. D genes are given only for firm matches. Clone size is stated in some rows and not others, as once, few, many or a class when expanded.

TRBJ1-1	.	TRBV20-1	.	CSASDRTSDMNTEAFF	TGCAGTGCTAGTGATCGGACCAGTGACATGAACACTGAAGCTTTCTTT
TRBJ1-5	.	TRBV19	many	CASSIEFRPLFNQPQHF	TGTGCCAGTAGTATAGAGTTTAGGCCCCTATTCAATCAGCCCCAGCATTTT
TRBJ2-7	.	TRBV3-1	many	CASSQSETYEQYF	TGTGCCAGCAGCCAATCGGAAACCTACGAGCAGTACTTC
TRBJ1-6	TRBD1	TRBV6-4	few	CASSADRDNSPLHF	TGTGCCAGCAGCGCGGACAGGGACAATTCACCCCTCCACTTT
TRBJ1-5	TRBD1	TRBV12-3/TRBV12-4	.	CASSKTGGSNQPQHF	TGTGCCAGCAGCAAGACAGGGGGCTCCAATCAGCCCCAGCATTTT
TRBJ2-2	TRBD2	TRBV9	.	CASSSAGYTGELFF	TGTGCCAGCAGCTCAGCGGGGTACACCGGGGAGCTGTTTTTT
TRBJ1-3	.	TRBV7-2	.	CAGSSRAATGGNTIYF	TGTGCCGGCAGCTCCCGGGCCGCTACGGGTGGAAACACCATATATTTT
TRBJ1-1	.	TRBV7-3	.	CASSLMPSSYTEAFF	TGTGCCAGCAGCTTAATGCCATCGAGTTACACTGAAGCTTTCTTT
TRBJ2-7	.	TRBV25-1	.	CASAEDWAYEQYF	TGTGCCAGTGCCGAGGATTGGGCCTACGAGCAGTACTTC
TRBJ1-1	.	TRBV12-3/TRBV12-4	once	CATGPGIEAFF	TGTGCCACCGGACCGGGGATTGAAGCTTTCTTT
TRBJ2-2	.	TRBV24-1	.	CATSEGGELFF	TGTGCCACCAGTGAGGGGGGGGAGCTGTTTTTT
TRBJ2-3	TRBD1	TRBV5-1	many	CASSLDRGTDTQYF	TGTGCCAGCAGCTTAGACAGGGGGACAGATACGCAGTATTTT
TRBJ1-5	.	TRBV25-1	.	CASSSRRELHQPQHF	TGTGCCAGCAGTTCCCGTCGGGAGCTACATCAGCCCCAGCATTTT
TRBJ2-1	.	TRBV7-9	many	CASSPIRVYEQFF	TGTGCCAGCAGCCCAATCAGGGTTTATGAGCAGTTCTTC
TRBJ2-7	.	TRBV6-4	.	CASSYAGGPYEQYF	TGTGCCAGCAGTTACGCCGGGGGGCCCTACGAGCAGTACTTC
TRBJ2-3	.	TRBV19	.	CASRLLGSTDTQYF	TGTGCCAGTAGGCTGTTAGGAAGCACAGATACGCAGTATTTT
TRBJ2-7	TRBD2	TRBV19	few	CASKRTSGGTYEQYF	TGTGCCAGTAAAAGGACTAGCGGGGGGACCTACGAGCAGTACTTC
TRBJ2-7	.	TRBV5-8	many	CASSPGGRGEGEQYF	TGTGCCAGCAGCCCTGGAGGCAGGGGCGAGGGGGAGCAGTACTTC
TRBJ2-7	.	TRBV15	.	CATSSLGLAYEQYF	TGTGCCACCAGCAGTCTCGGACTGGCCTACGAGCAGTACTTC
TRBJ2-7	TRBD2	TRBV29-1	.	CSVEAPMGLAESYEQYF	TGCAGCGTTGAGGCCCCGATGGGACTAGCGGAATCCTACGAGCAGTACTTC
TRBJ2-7	.	TRBV7-2	.	CASSWTETNYEQYF	TGTGCCAGCAGCTGGACAGAAACAAACTACGAGCAGTACTTC
TRBJ2-1	TRBD2	TRBV18	.	CASSPPSTAGNEQFF	TGTGCCAGCTCACCACCGAGTACAGCGGGAAATGAGCAGTTCTTC
TRBJ2-7	TRBD1	TRBV10-3	.	CAIRDREVDEQYF	TGTGCCATCCGGGACAGGGAAGTGGACGAGCAGTACTTC
TRBJ2-7	.	TRBV27	.	CASSRWGQGVGEQYF	TGTGCCAGCAGTCGGTGGGGCCAGGGTGTTGGCGAGCAGTACTTC
TRBJ1-1	.	TRBV19	.	CASSIRGAMNTEAFF	TGTGCCAGTAGTATTCGGGGGGCCATGAACACTGAAGCTTTCTTT
TRBJ1-6	.	TRBV7-2	.	CASKRGANSPLHF	TGTGCCAGCAAGAGGGGAGCTAATTCACCCCTCCACTTT
TRBJ2-7	TRBD2	TRBV7-9	.	CASSLSGRRYEQYF	TGTGCCAGCAGCCTGAGCGGGAGGCGGTACGAGCAGTACTTC
TRBJ2-1	.	TRBV5-1	many	CASSRSWGGNEQFF	TGCGCCAGCAGCAGAAGTTGGGGTGGCAATGAGCAGTTCTTC
TRBJ2-7	.	TRBV7-2	many	CASSLADPYEQYF	TGTGCCAGCAGTCTAGCAGACCCCTACGAGCAGTACTTC
TRBJ2-6	TRBD1	TRBV11-1	once	CASSPHGTGTGANVLTF	TGTGCCAGCAGCCCGCACGGGACAGGGACTGGGGCCAACGTCCTGACTTTC
TRBJ2-1	.	TRBV10-3	.	CAIMDPGSYNEQFF	TGTGCCATCATGGACCCGGGTTCCTACAATGAGCAGTTCTTC
TRBJ1-1	.	TRBV20-1	.	CSARQGYGDTEAFF	TGCAGTGCTAGACAGGGTTATGGAGACACTGAAGCTTTCTTT
TRBJ1-1	.	TRBV24-1	once	CATIGGNTEALF	TGTGCCACCATAGGAGGGAACACTGAGGCTCTCTTT
TRBJ2-7	.	TRBV12-3/TRBV12-4	.	CASSLAGSEQYF	TGTGCCAGCAGTTTAGCAGGGAGCGAGCAGTACTTC
TRBJ2-7	TRBD1	TRBV20-1	.	CSALGQGKSEQYF	TGCAGTGCTCTTGGACAGGGAAAGTCCGAGCAGTACTTC
TRBJ1-1	.	TRBV5-1	many	CASSPDRMNTEAFF	TGCGCCAGCAGCCCGGACAGAATGAACACTGAAGCTTTCTTT
TRBJ1-5	TRBD1	TRBV15	.	CATSTWDRENQPPHF	TGTGCCACCAGCACTTGGGACAGGGAGAATCAGCCCCCGCATTTT